Listed here are 2 T cell receptor beta chains from one sample, sequenced in a study of T cell responses to AZD1222 COVID-19 vaccine. Only in-frame clones appear in the TCRdb table, and some are missing; sequencing was by immunoSEQ multiplex PCR. The sample lists about 150,000 clones, around 90% seen once, with roughly 6.2% in the top ten. Sequenced material: peripheral blood, taken 28 days after the second AZD1222 dose. The receptors come from an adult who received the AZD1222 COVID-19 vaccine.

The chain carries TRBV28 and TRBJ1-2; a weak D match, TRBD1 (5 bases). The V gene's germline CDR1 is MDHEN and CDR2 SYDVKM. V was cut by 5 bases and J by 4 bases, with 8 bases left in between. The CDR3 has 12 amino acids. The CDR3 here is CASSLGAYGYTF. The CDR3 DNA is TGTGCCAGCAGTCTAGGGGCCTATGGCTACACCTTC.

The rearrangement links TRBV29-1 to TRBJ1-3, with D possibly being TRBD1 (5 bases). Germline CDR1 SQVTM, CDR2 ANQGSEA. V was trimmed by 4 bases and J by 2 bases, leaving 15 bases between them. CDR3 length equals 15 residues. CDR3 loop: CSVGEGSGPGNTIYF. DNA for the CDR3: TGCAGCGTTGGAGAAGGATCGGGGCCTGGAAACACCATATATTTT.